This note documents a single T cell receptor beta chain sequence. Its antigen is as yet unknown. Specified treatment: approximately 9-day PBMC culture with coronavirus spike peptide pools or control peptides (ViraFEST assay). ViraFEST used peptide pools to expand antigen-specific T cells, then sequenced TCRs. The authors swapped half the medium for fresh IL-2 medium on days 3 and 7. The sample belongs to a study of vaccination and CD4 T cells after COVID-19. Study in general: In culture, cells were exposed to overlapping spike peptides from SARS-CoV-2, HCoV-NL63, HCoV-OC43 and HCoV-229E.

Sequencing of DNA taken from cultured CD4+ T cells relied on the Oncomine TCR Beta short-read assay. Genomic DNA was taken out of cultured CD4+ T cells by extraction. TCRdb fed the PCR reads into MiXCR, producing one record per CDR3 protein. Of about 11,000 distinct CDR3 sequences listed, over 45% are singletons. The V gene's germline CDR1 is LNHDA and CDR2 SQIVND (reference sequence). The V and J ends lost 3 bases and 7 bases respectively, with 15 bases between them. The CDR3 is 15 amino acids. This receptor was obtained from a human donor who had recovered from COVID-19. J is TRBJ1-4 and V is TRBV19; D is uncertain. Input material: CD4+ T cells from blood, cultured in vitro. CDR3 in DNA: TGTGCCAGTAGTATTAGCATCCTAGGTAGTGAAAAACTGTTTTTT. Amino acids: CASSISILGSEKLFF. Full variable domain (rest looked up from reference TRBV19 and TRBJ1-4): DGGITQSPKYLFRKEGQNVTLSCEQNLNHDAMYWYRQDPGQGLRLIYYSQIVNDFQKGDIAEGYSVSREKKESFPLTVTSAQKNPTAFYLCASSISILGSEKLFFGSGTQLSVL.